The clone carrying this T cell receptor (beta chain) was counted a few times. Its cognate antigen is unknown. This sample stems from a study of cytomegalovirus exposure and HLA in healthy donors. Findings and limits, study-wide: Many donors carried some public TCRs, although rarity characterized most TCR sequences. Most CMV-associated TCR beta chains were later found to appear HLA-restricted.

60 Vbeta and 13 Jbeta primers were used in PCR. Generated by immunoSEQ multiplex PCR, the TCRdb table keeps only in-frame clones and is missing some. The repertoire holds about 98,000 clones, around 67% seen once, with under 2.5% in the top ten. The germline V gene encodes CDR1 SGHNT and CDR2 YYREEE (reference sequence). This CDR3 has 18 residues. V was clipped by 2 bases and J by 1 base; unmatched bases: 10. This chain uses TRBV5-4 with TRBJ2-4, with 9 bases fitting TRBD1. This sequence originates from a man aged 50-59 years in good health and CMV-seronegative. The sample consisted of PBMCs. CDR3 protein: CASSFGQGIFEAKNIQYF. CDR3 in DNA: TGTGCCAGCAGCTTCGGACAGGGGATATTCGAGGCCAAAAACATTCAGTACTTC.